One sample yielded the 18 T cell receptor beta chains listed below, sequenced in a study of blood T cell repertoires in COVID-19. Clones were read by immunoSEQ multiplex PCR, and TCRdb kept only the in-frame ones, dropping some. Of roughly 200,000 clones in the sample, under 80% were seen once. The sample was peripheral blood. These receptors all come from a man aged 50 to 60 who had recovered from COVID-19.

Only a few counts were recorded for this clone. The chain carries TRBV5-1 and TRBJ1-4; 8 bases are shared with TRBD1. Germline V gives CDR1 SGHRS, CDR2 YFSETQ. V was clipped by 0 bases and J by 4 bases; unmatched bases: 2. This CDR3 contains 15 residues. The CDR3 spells CASSLAGQDNEKLFF. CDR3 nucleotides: TGCGCCAGCAGCTTGGCGGGACAGGATAATGAAAAACTGTTTTTT.

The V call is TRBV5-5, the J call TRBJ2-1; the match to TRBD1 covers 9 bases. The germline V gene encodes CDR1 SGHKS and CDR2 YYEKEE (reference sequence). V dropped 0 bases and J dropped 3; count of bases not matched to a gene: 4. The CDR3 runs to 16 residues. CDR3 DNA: TGTGCCAGCAGCTTGGATCTGGGACAGGGCTACAATGAGCAGTTCTTC. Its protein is CASSLDLGQGYNEQFF.

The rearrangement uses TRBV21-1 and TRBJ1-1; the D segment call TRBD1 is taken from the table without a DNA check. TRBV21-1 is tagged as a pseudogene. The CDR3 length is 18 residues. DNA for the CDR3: TGTGCCAGCAGCAAAGGGACTTGGACAGGGGGCCTGTACACTGAAGCTTTCTTT. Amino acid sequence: CASSKGTWTGGLYTEAFF.

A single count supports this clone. The CDR3 bases are TGTGCCAGCAGCCGAAGGGGTGTCAAGTTCAGCAATCAGCCCCAGCATTTT. It is translated as CASSRRGVKFSNQPQHF. The chain couples TRBV6-6 to TRBJ1-5; a possible D gene is TRBD1 (5 bases). The CDR3 is made up of 17 amino acids. The ends were cut back, 6 bases at V and 1 base at J, with 19 bases in the middle. Germline values: CDR1 MNHNY, CDR2 SVGAGI (reference sequence).

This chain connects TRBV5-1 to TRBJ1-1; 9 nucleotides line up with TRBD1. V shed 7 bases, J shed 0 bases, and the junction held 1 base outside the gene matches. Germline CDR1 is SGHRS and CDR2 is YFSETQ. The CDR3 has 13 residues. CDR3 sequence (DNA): TGCGCCAGCGGGACAGGGTTGAACACTGAAGCTTTCTTT. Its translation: CASGTGLNTEAFF.

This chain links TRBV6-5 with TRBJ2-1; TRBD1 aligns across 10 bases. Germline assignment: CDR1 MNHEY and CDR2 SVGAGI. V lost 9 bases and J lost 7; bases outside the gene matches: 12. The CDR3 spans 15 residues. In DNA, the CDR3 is TGTGCCAGTCAGACGGGACAGGGGTTTGTAAATGAGCAGTTCTTC. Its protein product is CASQTGQGFVNEQFF.

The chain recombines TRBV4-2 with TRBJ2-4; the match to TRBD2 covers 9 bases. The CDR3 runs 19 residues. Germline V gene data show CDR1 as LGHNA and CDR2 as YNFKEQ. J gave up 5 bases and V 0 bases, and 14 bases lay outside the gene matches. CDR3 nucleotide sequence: TGTGCCAGCAGCCAAGATTCTGCGGTCGCGGGAGGGACACAAAACATTCAGTACTTC. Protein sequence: CASSQDSAVAGGTQNIQYF.

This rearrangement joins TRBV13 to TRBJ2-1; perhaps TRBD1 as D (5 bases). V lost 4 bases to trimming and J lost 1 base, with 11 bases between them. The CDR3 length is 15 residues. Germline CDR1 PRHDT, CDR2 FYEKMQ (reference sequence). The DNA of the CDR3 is TGTGCCAGCAGCTACCACAGGTCATCCTACAATGAGCAGTTCTTC. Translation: CASSYHRSSYNEQFF. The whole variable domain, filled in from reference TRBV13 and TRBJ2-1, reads AAGVIQSPRHLIKEKRETATLKCYPIPRHDTVYWYQQGPGQDPQFLISFYEKMQSDKGSIPDRFSAQQFSDYHSELNMSSLELGDSALYFCASSYHRSSYNEQFFGPGTRLTVL.

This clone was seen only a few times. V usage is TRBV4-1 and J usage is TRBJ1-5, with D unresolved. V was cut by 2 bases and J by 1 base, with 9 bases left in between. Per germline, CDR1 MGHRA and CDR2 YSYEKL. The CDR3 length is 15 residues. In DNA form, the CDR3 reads TGCGCCAGCAGCCAAATGTTTCAAAGCAATCAGCCCCAGCATTTT. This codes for CASSQMFQSNQPQHF.

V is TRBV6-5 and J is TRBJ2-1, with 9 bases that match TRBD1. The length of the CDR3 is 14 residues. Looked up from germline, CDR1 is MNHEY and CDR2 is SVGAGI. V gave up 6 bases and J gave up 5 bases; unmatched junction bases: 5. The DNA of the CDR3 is TGTGCCAGCAGGGACAGGGGCATGGACAATGAGCAGTTCTTC. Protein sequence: CASRDRGMDNEQFF.

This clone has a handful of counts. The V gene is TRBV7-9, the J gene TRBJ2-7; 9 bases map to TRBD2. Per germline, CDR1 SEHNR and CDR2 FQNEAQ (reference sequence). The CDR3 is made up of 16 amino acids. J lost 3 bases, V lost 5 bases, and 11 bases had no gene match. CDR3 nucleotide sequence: TGTGCCAGCAGCCCCCAGTTAGCGGGAGTATTCTACGAGCAGTACTTC. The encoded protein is CASSPQLAGVFYEQYF. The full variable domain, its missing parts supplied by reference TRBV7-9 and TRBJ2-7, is DTGVSQNPRHKITKRGQNVTFRCDPISEHNRLYWYRQTLGQGPEFLTYFQNEAQLEKSRLLSDRFSAERPKGSFSTLEIQRTEQGDSAMYLCASSPQLAGVFYEQYFGPGTRLTVT.

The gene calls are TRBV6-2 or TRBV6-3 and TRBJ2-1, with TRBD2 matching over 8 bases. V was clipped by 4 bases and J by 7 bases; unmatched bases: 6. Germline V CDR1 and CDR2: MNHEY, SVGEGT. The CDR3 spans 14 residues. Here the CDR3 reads CASSSWTSQNEQFF. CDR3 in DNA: TGTGCCAGCAGTTCTTGGACTAGCCAGAATGAGCAGTTCTTC.

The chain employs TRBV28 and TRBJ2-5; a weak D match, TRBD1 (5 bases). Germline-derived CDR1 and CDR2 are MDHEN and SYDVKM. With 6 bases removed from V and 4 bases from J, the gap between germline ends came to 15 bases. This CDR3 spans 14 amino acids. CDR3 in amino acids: CASSSGRARETQYF. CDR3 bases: TGTGCCAGCAGCTCGGGCAGGGCTCGAGAGACCCAGTACTTC.

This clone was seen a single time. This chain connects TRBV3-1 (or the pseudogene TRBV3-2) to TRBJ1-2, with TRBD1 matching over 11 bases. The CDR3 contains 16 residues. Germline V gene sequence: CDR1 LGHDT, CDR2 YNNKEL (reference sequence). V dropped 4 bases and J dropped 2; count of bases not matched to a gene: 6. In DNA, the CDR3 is TGTGCCAGCAGCCCGGTCGGACAGGGGGCAAACTATGGCTACACCTTC. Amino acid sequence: CASSPVGQGANYGYTF.

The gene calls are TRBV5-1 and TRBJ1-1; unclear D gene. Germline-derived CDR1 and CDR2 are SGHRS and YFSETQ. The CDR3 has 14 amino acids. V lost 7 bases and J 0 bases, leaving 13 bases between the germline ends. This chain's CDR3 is CASGRGNMNTEAFF. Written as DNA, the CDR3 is TGCGCCAGCGGACGAGGGAACATGAACACTGAAGCTTTCTTT.

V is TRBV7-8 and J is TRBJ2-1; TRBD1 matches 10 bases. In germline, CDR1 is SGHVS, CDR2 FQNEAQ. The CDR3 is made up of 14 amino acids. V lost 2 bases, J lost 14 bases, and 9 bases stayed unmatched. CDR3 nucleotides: TGTGCCAGCAGCTTATCTTCAGACAGGGGGCAAGAGTTCTTC. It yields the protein CASSLSSDRGQEFF.

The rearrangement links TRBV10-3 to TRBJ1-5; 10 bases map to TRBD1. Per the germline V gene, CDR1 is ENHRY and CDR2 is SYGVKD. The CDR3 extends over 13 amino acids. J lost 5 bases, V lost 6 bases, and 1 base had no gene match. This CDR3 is CAISGTGDQPQHF. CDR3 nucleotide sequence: TGTGCCATCAGCGGGACAGGGGATCAGCCCCAGCATTTT.

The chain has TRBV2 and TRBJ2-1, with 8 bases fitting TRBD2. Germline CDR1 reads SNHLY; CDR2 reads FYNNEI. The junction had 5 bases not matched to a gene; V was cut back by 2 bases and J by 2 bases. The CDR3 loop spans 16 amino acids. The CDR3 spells CASSEFGGRTYNEQFF. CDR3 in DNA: TGTGCCAGCAGTGAATTTGGCGGGAGGACCTACAATGAGCAGTTCTTC.